This TCR beta chain emerged from a study of CD8+ T cells in alopecia areata (dated by TCRdb to the late 2010s). At the level of the whole study: The treated patients, all with moderate-to-severe alopecia areata, were enrolled in an open-label pilot trial of oral tofacitinib given at 5 to 10 mg twice daily. Patients stayed on tofacitinib for 6 to 18 months and then had 6 months of follow-up off drug so that delayed response and recurrence could be assessed. The SALT score, which quantifies the percentage of affected scalp surface area, was used to measure disease severity in treated patients. In both human patients and the C3H/HeJ mouse model, the study applied high-throughput TCRbeta sequencing to look at T cell clonal expansion in alopecia areata. Human TCRbeta sequencing covered scalp tissue and sorted CD4+ and CD8+ peripheral blood T cells from patchy and totalis/universalis alopecia areata patients and healthy controls. Patients on tofacitinib were biopsied at baseline and after 4 and 24 weeks of treatment, and several of the patients also had a later scalp biopsy. Scalp clonality was compared among normal scalp (n=4), patchy alopecia areata scalp (n=8), and alopecia totalis/universalis scalp (n=8). The RNA source kit depended on sample type: the PAXgene miRNA kit for fixed scalp, the miRNeasy kit for PBMCs, and the RNeasy kit for mouse skin. Amplification of TCRbeta CDR3 regions was done by immunoSEQ multiplex PCR using 35 Vbeta forward primers and 13 Jbeta reverse primers.

Libraries were prepared through the immunoSEQ multiplex PCR assay. RNA was extracted from all samples and reverse transcribed into cDNA, which served as template for TCR sequencing. SuperScript III was used to make first-strand cDNA, primed with a 2:1 mix of oligo-dT and random hexamers. Amplification bias was assessed with a synthetic immune receptor repertoire, and residual bias was removed computationally. The original methods were these. Raw reads were preprocessed for error removal, and CDR3 was defined according to IMGT conventions as running from the conserved cysteine to phenylalanine. To get clonality, Shannon entropy was normalized by log2 of the number of productive unique TCRs and the result was subtracted from 1. CD4 or CD8 identity of scalp clones was inferred by cross-referencing scalp TCRbeta sequences with sorted blood CD4 and CD8 repertoires. The table was pulled from immuneACCESS by TCRdb, which kept in-frame rearrangements only. Such tables lose some clones; where checked, under half of the loss comes from unresolved V genes, and the rest has no known cause. V and J calls and clone size are as listed in that table; D and trimming were resolved from the DNA. Within this sample are about 180,000 clones, with about half of them counted one time only. The ten largest clones capture around a tenth of the sample.

Broad study findings and their caveats: Compared with normal scalp, lesional scalp had higher clonality and more expanded CD8+ clones, particularly in alopecia totalis/universalis, a pattern that suggests antigenic drive. Shared TCR sequences between patients were less evident than in mice, which may be partly attributable to HLA diversity in the patient population. Many expanded lesional clones persisted in scalp and blood during tofacitinib treatment, which may partly explain relapse after stopping treatment. Scalp clonality and the number of expanded CD8+ clones among the top 100 scalp clones were significantly decreased by tofacitinib. Because the treated cohort was small and included a single nonresponder, larger studies are needed to assess links between baseline CD8+ expansion and response. Resident alphabeta T cells in normal human skin are also sequenced, complicating scalp TCR repertoire analysis, unlike mouse skin dominated by gammadelta T cells.

Comments on this clone: Its antigen is not yet known. Base-call qualities are not available, and no considerably larger clone is one nucleotide away.

Measured from the cysteine to the phenylalanine, the CDR3 is 13 residues long. This entry keeps only the CDR3 DNA: 39 bases, framed from base 1. The germline V gene (reference sequence) yields SGHAT for CDR1 and FQDESV for CDR2. V is reduced by 5 bases and J by 3 bases, leaving a spacing of 11 bases between them. The treatment or condition label of this sample denotes: oral pan-JAK inhibitor, 5-10 mg twice daily. Peripheral blood and lesional scalp punch biopsies were obtained from patients with alopecia areata. PBMCs were isolated by density centrifugation and stained for CD3, CD4 and CD8, and CD4+ and CD8+ T cells were sorted on a FACSAria.

Source: CD8+ T cells sorted from blood, taken at week 52, from a patient treated with tofacitinib. The clonotype comes from a human donor with alopecia areata. The V and J segments used are TRBV11-1 and TRBJ2-7; the D gene is tentatively TRBD1 or TRBD2, each matching 5 bases. The CDR3 region reads CASSPGPNYEQYF. Here is the DNA: TGTGCCAGCAGCCCGGGGCCCAACTACGAGCAGTACTTC.